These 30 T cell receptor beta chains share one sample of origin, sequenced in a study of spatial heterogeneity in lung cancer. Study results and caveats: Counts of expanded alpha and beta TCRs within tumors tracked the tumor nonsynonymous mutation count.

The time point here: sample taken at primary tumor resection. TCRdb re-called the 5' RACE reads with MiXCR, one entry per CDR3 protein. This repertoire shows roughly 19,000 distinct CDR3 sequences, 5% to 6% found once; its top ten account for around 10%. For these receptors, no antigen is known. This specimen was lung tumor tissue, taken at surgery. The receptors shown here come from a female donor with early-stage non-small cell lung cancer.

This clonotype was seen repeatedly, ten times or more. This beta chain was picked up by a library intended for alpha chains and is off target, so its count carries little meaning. The chain's CDR3 is CASSSPGTEHYGYTF. CDR3 coding DNA: TGTGCCAGCAGTTCCCCCGGGACGGAACACTATGGCTACACCTTC. V is TRBV28 and J is TRBJ1-2; D perhaps matches TRBD1 (5 bases). V was pared by 4 bases and J by 3 bases, with 15 bases between. The CDR3 covers 15 residues. Germline V CDR1 and CDR2: MDHEN, SYDVKM.

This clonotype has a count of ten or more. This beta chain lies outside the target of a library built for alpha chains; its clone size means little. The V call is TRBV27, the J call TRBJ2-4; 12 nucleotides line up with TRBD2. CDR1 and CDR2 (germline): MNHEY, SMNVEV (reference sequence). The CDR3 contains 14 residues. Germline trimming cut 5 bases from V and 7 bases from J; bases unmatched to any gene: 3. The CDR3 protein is CASSTSGRTNIQYF. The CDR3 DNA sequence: TGTGCCAGCAGTACTAGCGGGAGGACGAACATTCAGTACTTC.

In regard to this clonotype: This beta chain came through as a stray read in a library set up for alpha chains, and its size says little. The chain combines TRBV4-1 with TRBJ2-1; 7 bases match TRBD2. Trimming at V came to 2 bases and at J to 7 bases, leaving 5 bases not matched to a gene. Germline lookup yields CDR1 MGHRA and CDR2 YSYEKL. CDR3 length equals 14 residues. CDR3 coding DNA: TGCGCCAGCAGCCAAACGACTAGCTTGAATGAGCAGTTCTTC. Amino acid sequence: CASSQTTSLNEQFF.

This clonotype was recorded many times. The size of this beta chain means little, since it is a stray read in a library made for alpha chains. The CDR3 protein is CASSWGQGLFF. The CDR3 bases are TGTGCCAGCAGTTGGGGACAGGGACTGTTTTTT. V is TRBV2 and J is TRBJ1-4; 9 positions match TRBD1. Germline loops: CDR1 SNHLY, CDR2 FYNNEI. This CDR3 is 11 amino acids long. Unmatched junction bases numbered 2, after V lost 5 bases and J lost 13 bases.

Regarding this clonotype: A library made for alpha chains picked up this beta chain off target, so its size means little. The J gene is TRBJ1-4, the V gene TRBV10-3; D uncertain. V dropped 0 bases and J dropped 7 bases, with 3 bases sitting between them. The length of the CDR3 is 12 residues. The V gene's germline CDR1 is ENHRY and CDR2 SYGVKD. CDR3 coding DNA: TGTGCCATCAGTGAGTCTGTTGAAAAACTGTTTTTT. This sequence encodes CAISESVEKLFF.

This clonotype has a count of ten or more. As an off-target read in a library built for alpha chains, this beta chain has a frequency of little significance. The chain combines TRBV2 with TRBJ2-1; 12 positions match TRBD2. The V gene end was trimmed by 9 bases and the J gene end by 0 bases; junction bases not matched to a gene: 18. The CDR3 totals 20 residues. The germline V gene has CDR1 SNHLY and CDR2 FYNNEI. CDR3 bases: TGTGCCAGAACGGATATTAGACTAGCGGGAGTATTAGACTCCTACAATGAGCAGTTCTTC. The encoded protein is CARTDIRLAGVLDSYNEQFF.

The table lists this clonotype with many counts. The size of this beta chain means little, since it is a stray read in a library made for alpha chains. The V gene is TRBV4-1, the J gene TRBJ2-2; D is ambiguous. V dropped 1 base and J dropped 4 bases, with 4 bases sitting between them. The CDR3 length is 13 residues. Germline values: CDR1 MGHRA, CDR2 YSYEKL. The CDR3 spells CASSQAGTGELFF. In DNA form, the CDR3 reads TGCGCCAGCAGCCAAGCCGGCACCGGGGAGCTGTTTTTT.

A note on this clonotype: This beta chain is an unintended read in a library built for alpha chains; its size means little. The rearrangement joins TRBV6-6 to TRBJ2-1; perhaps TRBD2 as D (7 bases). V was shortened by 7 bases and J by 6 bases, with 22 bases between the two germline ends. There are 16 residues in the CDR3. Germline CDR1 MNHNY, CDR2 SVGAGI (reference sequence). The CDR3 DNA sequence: TGTGCCAGCAAAGGGGGGGCGAGGAGTCCTGGCAATGAGCAGTTCTTC. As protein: CASKGGARSPGNEQFF.

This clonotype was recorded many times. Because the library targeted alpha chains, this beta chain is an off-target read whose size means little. The CDR3 spells CASSEQGTEQFF. In nucleotides, the CDR3 is TGTGCCAGCAGTGAACAGGGGACTGAGCAGTTCTTC. The V call is TRBV6-6, the J call TRBJ2-1, with TRBD1 matching over 7 bases. The germline CDR1 and CDR2 sequences are MNHNY and SVGAGI (reference sequence). V shed 5 bases, J shed 9 bases, and the junction held 4 bases outside the gene matches. The CDR3 runs to 12 residues.

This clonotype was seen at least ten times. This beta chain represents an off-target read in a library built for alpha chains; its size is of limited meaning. The DNA for the CDR3 is TGTGCCAGCAGCTTAGAGGGAGGACAGGGGAACACCGGGGAGCTGTTTTTT. It is translated as CASSLEGGQGNTGELFF. V and J are TRBV11-2 and TRBJ2-2; TRBD1 matches 8 bases. Trimming cost V 0 bases and J 1 base; bases outside gene matches: 4. This CDR3 is 17 amino acids long. Germline lookup yields CDR1 SGHAT and CDR2 FQNNGV.

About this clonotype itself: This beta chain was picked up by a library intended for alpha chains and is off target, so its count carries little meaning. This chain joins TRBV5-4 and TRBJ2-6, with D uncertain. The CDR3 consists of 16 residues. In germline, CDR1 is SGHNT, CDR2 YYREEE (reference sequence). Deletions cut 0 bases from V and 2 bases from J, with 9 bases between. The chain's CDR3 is CASSLGADPGANVLTF. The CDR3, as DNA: TGTGCCAGCAGCTTGGGGGCCGATCCTGGGGCCAACGTCCTGACTTTC.

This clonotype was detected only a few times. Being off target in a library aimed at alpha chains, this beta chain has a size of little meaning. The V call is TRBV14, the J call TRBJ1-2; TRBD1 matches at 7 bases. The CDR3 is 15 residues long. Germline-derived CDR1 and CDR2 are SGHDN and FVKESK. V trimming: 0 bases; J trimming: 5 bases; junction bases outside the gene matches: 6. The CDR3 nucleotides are TGTGCCAGCAGCCAAGATTTTGGGACAGTATATGGCTACACCTTC. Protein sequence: CASSQDFGTVYGYTF.

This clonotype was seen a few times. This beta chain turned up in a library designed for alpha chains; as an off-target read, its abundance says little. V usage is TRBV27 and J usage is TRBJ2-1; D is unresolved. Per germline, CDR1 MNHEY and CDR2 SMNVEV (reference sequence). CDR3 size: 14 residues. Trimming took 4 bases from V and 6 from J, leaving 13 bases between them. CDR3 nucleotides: TGTGCCAGCAGTTCCGTTGGAGACTCCAATGAGCAGTTCTTC. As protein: CASSSVGDSNEQFF.

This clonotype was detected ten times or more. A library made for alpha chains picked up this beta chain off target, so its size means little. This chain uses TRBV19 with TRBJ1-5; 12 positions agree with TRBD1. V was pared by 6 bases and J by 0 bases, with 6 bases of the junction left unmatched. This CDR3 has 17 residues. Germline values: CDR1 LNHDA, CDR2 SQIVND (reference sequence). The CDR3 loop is CASRPGQGAYSNQPQHF. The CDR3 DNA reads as TGTGCCAGTAGACCGGGACAGGGGGCATATAGCAATCAGCCCCAGCATTTT. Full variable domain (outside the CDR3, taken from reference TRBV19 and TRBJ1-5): DGGITQSPKYLFRKEGQNVTLSCEQNLNHDAMYWYRQDPGQGLRLIYYSQIVNDFQKGDIAEGYSVSREKKESFPLTVTSAQKNPTAFYLCASRPGQGAYSNQPQHFGDGTRLSIL.

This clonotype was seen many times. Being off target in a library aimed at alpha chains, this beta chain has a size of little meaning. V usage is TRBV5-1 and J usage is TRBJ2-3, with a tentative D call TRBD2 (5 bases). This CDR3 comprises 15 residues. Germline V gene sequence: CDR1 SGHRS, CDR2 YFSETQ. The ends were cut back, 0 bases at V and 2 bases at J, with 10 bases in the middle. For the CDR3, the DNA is TGCGCCAGCAGCTTGGATCTTAGCGACACAGATACGCAGTATTTT. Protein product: CASSLDLSDTDTQYF.

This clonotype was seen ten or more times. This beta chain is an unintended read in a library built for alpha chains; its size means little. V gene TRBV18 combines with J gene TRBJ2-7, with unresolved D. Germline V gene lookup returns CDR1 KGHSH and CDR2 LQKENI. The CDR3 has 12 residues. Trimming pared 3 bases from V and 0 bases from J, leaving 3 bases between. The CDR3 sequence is CASSPRSYEQYF. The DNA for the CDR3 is TGTGCCAGCTCACCGCGCTCCTACGAGCAGTACTTC.

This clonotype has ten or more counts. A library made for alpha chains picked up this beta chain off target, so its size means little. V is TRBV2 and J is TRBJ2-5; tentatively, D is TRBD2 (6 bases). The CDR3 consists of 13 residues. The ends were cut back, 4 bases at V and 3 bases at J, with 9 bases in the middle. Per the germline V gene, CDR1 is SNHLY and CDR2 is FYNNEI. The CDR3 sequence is CASSGGEEETQYF. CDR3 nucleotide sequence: TGTGCCAGCAGTGGAGGGGAGGAAGAGACCCAGTACTTC.

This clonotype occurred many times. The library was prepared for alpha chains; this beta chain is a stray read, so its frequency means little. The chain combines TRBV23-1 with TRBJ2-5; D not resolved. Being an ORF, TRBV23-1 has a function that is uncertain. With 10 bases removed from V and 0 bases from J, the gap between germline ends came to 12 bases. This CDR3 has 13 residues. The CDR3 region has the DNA TGCGCCAAGTTTTTTGGTCACCAAGAGACCCAGTACTTC. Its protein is CAKFFGHQETQYF.

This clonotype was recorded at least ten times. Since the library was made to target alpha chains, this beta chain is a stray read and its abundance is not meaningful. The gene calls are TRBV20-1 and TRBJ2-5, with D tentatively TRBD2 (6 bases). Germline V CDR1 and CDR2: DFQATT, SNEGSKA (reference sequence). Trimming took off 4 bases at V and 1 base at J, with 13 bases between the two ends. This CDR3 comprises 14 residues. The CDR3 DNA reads TGCAGTGCTAACGTAGGGACTCGCCAAGAGACCCAGTACTTC. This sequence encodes CSANVGTRQETQYF.

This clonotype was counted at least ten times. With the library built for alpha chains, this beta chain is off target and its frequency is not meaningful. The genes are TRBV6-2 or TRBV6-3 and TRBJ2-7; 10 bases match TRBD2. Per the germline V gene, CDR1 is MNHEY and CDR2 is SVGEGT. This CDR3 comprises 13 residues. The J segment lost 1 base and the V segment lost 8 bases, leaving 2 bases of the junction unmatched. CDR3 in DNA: TGTGCCAGCCAGACTAGCGGGTCCTACGAGCAGTACTTC. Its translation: CASQTSGSYEQYF.

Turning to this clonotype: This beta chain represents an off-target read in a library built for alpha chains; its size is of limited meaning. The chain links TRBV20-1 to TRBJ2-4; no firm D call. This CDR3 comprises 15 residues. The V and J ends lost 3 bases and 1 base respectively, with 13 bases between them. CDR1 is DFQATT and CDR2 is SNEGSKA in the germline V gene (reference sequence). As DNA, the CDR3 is TGCAGTGCTAGCGGTGACGCGGCCGCCAAAAACATTCAGTACTTC. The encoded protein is CSASGDAAAKNIQYF.

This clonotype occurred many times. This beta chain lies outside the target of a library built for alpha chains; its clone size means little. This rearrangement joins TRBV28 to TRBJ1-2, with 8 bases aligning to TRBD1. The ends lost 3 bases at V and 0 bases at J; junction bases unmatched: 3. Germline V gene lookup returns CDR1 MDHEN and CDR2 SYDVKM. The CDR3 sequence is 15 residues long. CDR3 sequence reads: CASSFQGATNYGYTF. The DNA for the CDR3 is TGTGCCAGCAGTTTTCAGGGGGCCACTAACTATGGCTACACCTTC.

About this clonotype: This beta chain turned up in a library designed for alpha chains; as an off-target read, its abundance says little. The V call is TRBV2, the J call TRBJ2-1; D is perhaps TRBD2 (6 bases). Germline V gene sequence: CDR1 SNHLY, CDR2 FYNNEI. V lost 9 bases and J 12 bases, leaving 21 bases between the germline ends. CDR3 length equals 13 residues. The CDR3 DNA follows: TGTGCCAGTGTAAGGGGAGGTGCCACTGGGCAGTTCTTC. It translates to CASVRGGATGQFF.

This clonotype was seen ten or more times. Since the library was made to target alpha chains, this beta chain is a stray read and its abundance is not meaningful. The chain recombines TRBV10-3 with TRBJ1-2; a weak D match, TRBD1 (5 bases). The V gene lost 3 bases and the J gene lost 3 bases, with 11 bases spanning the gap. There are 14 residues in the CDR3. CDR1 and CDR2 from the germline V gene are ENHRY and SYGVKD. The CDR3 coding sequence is TGTGCCATCAGTGATGAGGGGCGAGACTATGGCTACACCTTC. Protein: CAISDEGRDYGYTF.

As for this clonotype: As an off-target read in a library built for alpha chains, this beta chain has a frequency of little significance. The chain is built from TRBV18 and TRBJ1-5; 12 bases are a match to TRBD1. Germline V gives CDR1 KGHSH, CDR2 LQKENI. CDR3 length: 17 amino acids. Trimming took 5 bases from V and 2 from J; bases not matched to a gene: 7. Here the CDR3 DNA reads TGTGCCAGCTCAACCGGGACAGGGGGCCGGGGCAATCAGCCCCAGCATTTT. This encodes CASSTGTGGRGNQPQHF.

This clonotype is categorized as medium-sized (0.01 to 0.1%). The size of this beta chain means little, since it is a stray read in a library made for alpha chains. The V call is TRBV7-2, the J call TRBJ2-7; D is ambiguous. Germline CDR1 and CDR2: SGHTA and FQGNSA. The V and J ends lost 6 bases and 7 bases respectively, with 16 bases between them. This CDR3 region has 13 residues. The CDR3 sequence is CASRLGPLGEQYF. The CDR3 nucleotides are TGTGCCAGCAGACTCGGACCCCTGGGGGAGCAGTACTTC.

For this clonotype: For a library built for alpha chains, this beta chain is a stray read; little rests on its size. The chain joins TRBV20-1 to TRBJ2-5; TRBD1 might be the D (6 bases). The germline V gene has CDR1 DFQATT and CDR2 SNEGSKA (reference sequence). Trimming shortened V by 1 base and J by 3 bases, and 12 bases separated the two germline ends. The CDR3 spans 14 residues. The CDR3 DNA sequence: TGCAGTGCTAGAGGAGGGGGAAATAAAGAGACCCAGTACTTC. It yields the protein CSARGGGNKETQYF.

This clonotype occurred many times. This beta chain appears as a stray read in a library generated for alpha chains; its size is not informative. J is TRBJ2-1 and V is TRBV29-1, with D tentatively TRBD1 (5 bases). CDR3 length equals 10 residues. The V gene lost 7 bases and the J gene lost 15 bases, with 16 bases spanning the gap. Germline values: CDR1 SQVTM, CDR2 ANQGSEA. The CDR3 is CSETLVRGFF. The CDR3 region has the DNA TGCAGCGAAACCCTCGTTAGGGGGTTCTTC.

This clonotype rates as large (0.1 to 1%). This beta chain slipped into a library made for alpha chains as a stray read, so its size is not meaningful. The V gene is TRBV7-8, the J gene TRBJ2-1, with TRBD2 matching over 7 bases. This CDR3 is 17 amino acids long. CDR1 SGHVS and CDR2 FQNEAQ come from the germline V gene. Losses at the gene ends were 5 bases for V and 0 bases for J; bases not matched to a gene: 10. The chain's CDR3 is CASSPKWGGSSYNEQFF. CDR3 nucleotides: TGTGCCAGCAGCCCAAAGTGGGGGGGGAGCTCCTACAATGAGCAGTTCTTC.

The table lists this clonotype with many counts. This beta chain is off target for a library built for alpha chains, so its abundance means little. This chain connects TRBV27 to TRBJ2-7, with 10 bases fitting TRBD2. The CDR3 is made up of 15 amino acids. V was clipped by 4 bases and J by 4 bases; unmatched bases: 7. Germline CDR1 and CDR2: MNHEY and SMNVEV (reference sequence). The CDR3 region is CASSYRLAGAYEQYF. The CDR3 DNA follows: TGTGCCAGCAGTTATCGACTAGCGGGTGCTTACGAGCAGTACTTC.